The present T cell receptor beta chain was sequenced within a study of T cells in Graves' hyperthyroidism and ophthalmopathy. Study details: Peripheral blood was collected at initial diagnosis, before any treatment. Study-level results: Ophthalmopathy stood apart from stable hyperthyroidism in a 13 V-J model. Blood also held most thyroid clonotypes expanded beyond 0.001.

Researchers amplified the TCR beta CDR3 regions from RNA transcripts. Initially, a first-round RT-PCR of the TCR CDR3 employed the HTBI primer set. One entry per CDR3 protein, called by TCRdb with MiXCR from the multiplex PCR reads. This sample has 500,000 to 800,000 distinct CDR3 sequences, with around 15% found just once. Regarding this clonotype: Its target is not known.

The diagnoses drew upon clinical symptoms, serum thyroxine and TRAb, thyroid ultrasound and orbital computed tomography. The CDR3 runs 15 residues. Trimming took 6 bases from V and 7 from J, leaving 18 bases between them. Germline V CDR1 and CDR2: LGHDT, YNNKEL (reference sequence). The TCR comes from a woman aged 50 to 60 with Graves' ophthalmopathy. Material for sequencing was blood. V gene TRBV3-1 combines with J gene TRBJ1-4; D perhaps matches TRBD1 (5 bases). The DNA of the CDR3 is TGTGCCAGCAGACTTCAGGGTGCAGCTAGTGAAAAACTGTTTTTT. Protein: CASRLQGAASEKLFF.